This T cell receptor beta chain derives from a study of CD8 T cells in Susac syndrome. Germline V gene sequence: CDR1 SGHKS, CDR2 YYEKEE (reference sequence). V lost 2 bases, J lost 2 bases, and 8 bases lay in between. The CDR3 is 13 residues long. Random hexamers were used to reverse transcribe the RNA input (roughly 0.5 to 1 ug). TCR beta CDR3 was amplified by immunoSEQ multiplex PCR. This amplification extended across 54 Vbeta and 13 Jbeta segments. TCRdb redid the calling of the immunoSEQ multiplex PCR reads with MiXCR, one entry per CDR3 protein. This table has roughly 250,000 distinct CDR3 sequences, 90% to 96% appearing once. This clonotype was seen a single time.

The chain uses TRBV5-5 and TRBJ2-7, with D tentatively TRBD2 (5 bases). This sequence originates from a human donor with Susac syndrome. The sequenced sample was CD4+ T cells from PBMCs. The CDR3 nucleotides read TGTGCCAGCAGCTTTTACGGGGCCTACGAGCAGTACTTC. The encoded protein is CASSFYGAYEQYF.